Shown below are 2 T cell receptor beta chains from a single sample sequenced in a study of shared clonotypes between healthy human individuals. Naive CD8 cells lacked CD45RO and underwent positive selection for CCR7, leaving out terminally differentiated effector memory CD45RA+ cells. Using immunoSEQ multiplex PCR, the repertoire was profiled, and TCRdb retains in-frame clones only, with some absent. There are around 640,000 clones in the sample; approximately 96% occur only once, and about 0.11% lies in the top ten. Sequenced material: naive CD8+ T cells sorted from blood. These TCRs come from a woman under 40 in good health.

As for this clone: The same CDR3 arises from other DNA sequences in this sample as well. This chain connects TRBV19 to TRBJ1-5; TRBD1 is a possible D gene (5 bases). The CDR3 loop spans 14 amino acids. Trimming removed 1 base at V and 4 bases at J, with 8 bases between. In germline, CDR1 is LNHDA, CDR2 SQIVND (reference sequence). The CDR3 nucleotides are TGTGCCAGTAGTATAGCAGGGTCTAATCAGCCCCAGCATTTT. It codes for CASSIAGSNQPQHF.

The chain links TRBV19 to TRBJ2-7; D tentatively reads TRBD1 or TRBD2 (5 bases each). The V and J ends lost 5 bases and 1 base respectively, with 12 bases between them. The CDR3 extends over 14 amino acids. Looked up from germline, CDR1 is LNHDA and CDR2 is SQIVND (reference sequence). CDR3 nucleotide sequence: TGTGCCAGTAGTTTCGGGGACGGATCCTACGAGCAGTACTTC. Translated: CASSFGDGSYEQYF.